This T cell receptor (beta chain) stems from a study of regulatory dendritic cells for organ transplantation. The data were produced by immunoSEQ multiplex PCR, yet TCRdb's version contains in-frame clones alone and is incomplete. The sample holds some 11,000 clones, roughly 79% seen once. On this clone itself: Its antigen is not identified.

Sorted subsets were CFSE-labeled and cultured four to five days with allogeneic dendritic cells. FACS sorted CD4+ or CD8+ T cells into CD45RA+ naive and CD45RO+ memory. CDR1 is SGHVS and CDR2 is FNYEAQ in the germline V gene. V lost 5 bases and J 0 bases, leaving 11 bases between the germline ends. This CDR3 region has 15 residues. General study findings and limits: The most alloreactive TCR clonotypes were found in resting memory CD8+ cells.

The source of this sequence is a human donor in good health. Source material: naive CD8+ T cells from blood cultured with regulatory dendritic cells. The sample's subset: CD45RA+ naive T cells. The V and J genes are TRBV7-6 and TRBJ2-1; tentative D call: TRBD1 (5 bases). Here the CDR3 DNA reads TGTGCCAGCAGCCCTGACAGAAGCTCCTACAATGAGCAGTTCTTC. It translates to CASSPDRSSYNEQFF.